These T cell receptor beta chains were read from a single sample in a study of CD8 T cells in Susac syndrome. TCRdb used MiXCR to reprocess the immunoSEQ multiplex PCR reads, holding one entry per CDR3 protein. This table holds some 180,000 distinct CDR3 sequences, about 94% found once. Sequenced sample: CD4+ T cells from PBMCs. These receptors came from a human donor in good health. CDR3s include the opening cysteine and the closing phenylalanine or tryptophan. D genes are given only for firm matches. The size field is filled for only some rows; it gives once, few, many or a size class.

length	J	size	V	D	DNA	CDR3
16	TRBJ1-2	.	TRBV4-3	TRBD1	TGCGCCAGCAGCCAAGAAGGGACAGTTCAGAACTATGGCTACACCTTC	CASSQEGTVQNYGYTF
15	TRBJ2-1	.	TRBV20-1	TRBD2	TGCAGTGCTCCAAATCCCGGGGGGTTGGACAATGAGCAGTTCTTC	CSAPNPGGLDNEQFF
17	TRBJ2-4	once	TRBV20-1	TRBD2	TGCAGTGCCTCACTAGCGGGAGAAGCCTTAGCCAAAAACATTCAGTACTTC	CSASLAGEALAKNIQYF
13	TRBJ2-1	.	TRBV5-1	.	TGCGCCAGCAGCTTGGGGGACGAAACGAAGCAGTTCTTC	CASSLGDETKQFF
13	TRBJ1-1	once	TRBV27	.	TGTGCCAGCAGTCCCCTCATATCCACTGAAGCTTTCTTT	CASSPLISTEAFF
14	TRBJ2-1	.	TRBV6-2/TRBV6-3	TRBD2	TGTGCCAGCACCCGACTAGCGGGTTCTAATGAGCAGTTCTTC	CASTRLAGSNEQFF
15	TRBJ2-5	.	TRBV7-9	TRBD2	TGTGCCAGCAGCTTAAGCCTAGCGGGAACGGAGACCCAGTACTTC	CASSLSLAGTETQYF
11	TRBJ2-1	.	TRBV20-1	.	TGCAGTGCTACTAGGCCGAATGAGCAGTTCTTC	CSATRPNEQFF
11	TRBJ2-1	.	TRBV12-3/TRBV12-4	.	TGTGCCAGCAGTTGGGACAATGAGCAGTTCTTC	CASSWDNEQFF
17	TRBJ2-3	.	TRBV6-1	TRBD2	TGTGCCAGCAGTAGGGGGACTAGCGGGAGAGGCACAGATACGCAGTATTTT	CASSRGTSGRGTDTQYF
15	TRBJ2-1	.	TRBV9	TRBD2	TGTGCCAGCAGCCCTCGACTAGCGGGGTACAATGAGCAGTTCTTC	CASSPRLAGYNEQFF
10	TRBJ2-5	.	TRBV27	.	TGTGCCAGCAGTTTAAAGACCCAGTACTTC	CASSLKTQYF
16	TRBJ1-5	.	TRBV28	TRBD1	TGTGCCAGCAGTTCCCCCAGGGGGCGGAACAATCAGCCCCAGCATTTT	CASSSPRGRNNQPQHF
13	TRBJ2-7	.	TRBV20-1	TRBD2	TGCAGTGCTGTGGGCGGGGGTGTTAGCGAGCAGTACTTC	CSAVGGGVSEQYF
15	TRBJ2-5	.	TRBV29-1	TRBD2	TGCAGCGTTGAGGGTTTGCGGGAGGGCCTAGAGACCCAGTACTTC	CSVEGLREGLETQYF
13	TRBJ2-4	.	TRBV29-1	.	TGCAGCGTTGATAGGGTGGAAAAAAACATTCAGTACTTC	CSVDRVEKNIQYF
16	TRBJ2-3	.	TRBV9	.	TGTGCCAGCAGCGTAGTGCAGGGGATCTCGGCAGATACGCAGTATTTT	CASSVVQGISADTQYF
13	TRBJ2-7	.	TRBV29-1	.	TGCAGCGTTGGGGGAGCCGAGGCATGGGAGCAGTACTTC	CSVGGAEAWEQYF
15	TRBJ2-3	.	TRBV15	.	TGTGCCACCAGCATTCCGGCTTCTAGCACAGATACGCAGTATTTT	CATSIPASSTDTQYF
13	TRBJ2-1	.	TRBV20-1	.	TGCAGTGGTCGGGACACCTCCTACAATGAGCAGTTCTTC	CSGRDTSYNEQFF
17	TRBJ2-3	.	TRBV27	TRBD2	TGTGCCAGCAGTTCGGGACTAGCGTGGGCTAGCACAGATACGCAGTATTTT	CASSSGLAWASTDTQYF
11	TRBJ2-3	once	TRBV7-2	.	TGTGCCAGCGCCACCACAGATACGCAGTATTTT	CASATTDTQYF
15	TRBJ2-1	.	TRBV29-1	.	TGCAGCGTTGTACCGGGACTCGCCTCCTACAATGAGCAGTTCTTC	CSVVPGLASYNEQFF
14	TRBJ1-1	.	TRBV4-2	TRBD1	TGTGCCAGCAGCCAGCCAACAGGGGCGCGTGAAGCTTTCTTT	CASSQPTGAREAFF